This T cell receptor (beta chain) was captured in a study of T cells in Graves' hyperthyroidism and ophthalmopathy. RNA transcripts served as the template for amplifying TCR beta CDR3 regions. With the HTBI primer set, the TCR CDR3 went through a first round of RT-PCR. MiXCR, applied by TCRdb to the multiplex PCR reads, yields one record per CDR3 protein. The data show 610,000 or so distinct CDR3 sequences, with more than 45% seen just once and around 8% held by the top ten. Stable Graves' hyperthyroidism denoted no ophthalmopathy progression over 18 months. Hyperthyroidism, newly diagnosed and lasting under 2 months, affected patients aged 18 to 65. The sequenced sample consisted of peripheral blood or thyroid tissue (not recorded which). The sequence was collected from a woman between 18 and 29 years old with Graves' hyperthyroidism.

The CDR3 is CASSLVPSGHLDEQFF. CDR3 DNA sequence: TGTGCCAGCAGCTTAGTCCCTAGCGGCCATTTAGATGAGCAGTTCTTC. The chain uses TRBV7-9 and TRBJ2-1; 7 positions match TRBD2. V lost 1 base and J lost 8; bases outside the gene matches: 11. The CDR3 has 16 amino acids. Germline V gives CDR1 SEHNR, CDR2 FQNEAQ (reference sequence).